Listed below are T cell receptor beta chains from one sample, sequenced in a study of blood T cell repertoires in COVID-19. Profiling relied on immunoSEQ multiplex PCR, and the TCRdb table lists in-frame clones only, not all of them. The sample yields some 110,000 clones, around four fifths seen once. Sequenced: peripheral blood. These receptors originate from an older man with COVID-19, enrolled during active disease. CDR3s include the opening cysteine and the closing phenylalanine or tryptophan.

J | V | CDR3
TRBJ2-3 | TRBV12-5 | CASGLGQGITDTQYF
TRBJ2-1 | TRBV4-1 | CASSQPLRRPQHNEQFF
TRBJ2-5 | TRBV28 | CASSLWEDGETQYF
TRBJ1-1 | TRBV9 | CASSVNAGVGTEAFF
TRBJ1-2 | TRBV4-1 | CASSQDRAGYGYTF
TRBJ2-1 | TRBV7-9 | CASSSTWLAGDEQFF
TRBJ2-7 | TRBV7-2 | CASSHREKSGSYEQYF
TRBJ1-2 | TRBV19 | CASSIKGEALIGYTF
TRBJ1-2 | TRBV6-4 | CASSDSQEHHGYTF
TRBJ2-7 | TRBV7-8 | CASSLREGPYEQYF
TRBJ1-1 | TRBV29-1 | CSARQGGNTEAFF
TRBJ2-7 | TRBV10-1 | CASSEGLAGEQYF
TRBJ2-5 | TRBV19 | CASSMDRIQETQYF
TRBJ2-5 | TRBV4-1 | CASSQGASGRVAQYF
TRBJ1-1 | TRBV7-3 | CASSLTGGDTEAFF
TRBJ2-1 | TRBV3-1/TRBV3-2 | CASSQDSTSNPFRGEQFF
TRBJ2-1 | TRBV11-3 | CASSLRGVSDEQFF
TRBJ2-1 | TRBV28 | CASSLSGEGYNEQFF
TRBJ2-1 | TRBV24-1 | CATSEEGKPYNEQFF
TRBJ1-1 | TRBV28 | CASSSFRTVNTEAFF
TRBJ2-4 | TRBV2 | CASSSRELAKNIQYF
TRBJ2-2 | TRBV20-1 | CSASPGQNTGELFF
TRBJ2-5 | TRBV7-2 | CASSLAGTGEETQYF
TRBJ2-1 | TRBV9 | CASSVGTSGSDEQFF
TRBJ1-2 | TRBV27 | CASRTGGTNYGYTF
TRBJ2-1 | TRBV12-5 | CASGLLLAGDDTNEQFF
TRBJ2-7 | TRBV29-1 | CSVTREVYF
TRBJ2-1 | TRBV7-9 | CASLAGGPYNEQFF
TRBJ2-7 | TRBV6-6 | CASTPGLGEQYF
TRBJ1-1 | TRBV28 | CASSLFAGTVNTEAFF